This T cell receptor beta chain was sequenced during a study of T cells in Graves' hyperthyroidism and ophthalmopathy. Study in general: At the time of initial diagnosis and before any treatment, peripheral blood was collected.

The CDR3 is made up of 13 amino acids. CDR1 is SGHTA and CDR2 is FQGTGA in the germline V gene. Trimming stripped 1 base from V and 5 bases from J, with 5 bases between. Regions amplified from RNA transcripts were the TCR beta CDR3 regions. First-round RT-PCR with HTBI primers amplified the TCR CDR3 region. TCRdb reprocessed the multiplex PCR reads with MiXCR, giving one entry per CDR3 protein. The table lists around 400,000 distinct CDR3 sequences, 20% to 30% of them singletons. This clonotype was counted between two and nine times. Graves' hyperthyroidism was deemed stable given no ophthalmopathy progression within 18 months. Clinical symptoms, serum thyroxine, TRAb, thyroid ultrasound and orbital computed tomography informed diagnoses.

This sequence was found in a man aged 45 to 65 with Graves' hyperthyroidism. Sequenced: blood. The V call is TRBV7-3, the J call TRBJ2-2, with unresolved D. DNA for the CDR3: TGTGCCAGCAGCTTAATCGCAACCGGGGAGCTGTTTTTT. It is translated as CASSLIATGELFF.